Each of the 9 T cell receptor beta chains below was sequenced from the same sample in a study of beta chain features in type 1 diabetes. Expressed TCRB transcripts were sequenced because the entire RNA isolate underwent reverse transcription. The protocol was immunoSEQ multiplex PCR, while the TCRdb copy is restricted to in-frame clones and leaves out a portion. The data hold about 180,000 clones, with approximately 7.8% observed a single time. Study conclusions and caveats: All four CD4+ subsets from Type 1 diabetes patients carried moderately but significantly shorter TCRB CDR3s.

No antigen has been assigned to these receptors. Source material: central memory CD4+ T cells from blood. These receptors all stem from a woman aged 35 to 49 with type 1 diabetes.

This clone was detected a few times. This sequence joins TRBV5-1 and TRBJ2-5; 9 bases fit TRBD2. This CDR3 has 15 residues. CDR1 and CDR2 from the germline V gene are SGHRS and YFSETQ. J lost 5 bases, V lost 4 bases, and 9 bases had no gene match. The DNA of the CDR3 is TGCGCCAGCAGCCTCGTAGCGGGGGAAGGGGAGACCCAGTACTTC. Amino acid sequence: CASSLVAGEGETQYF.

This clone was seen a few times. The rearrangement links TRBV21-1 to TRBJ1-2; TRBD1 is taken as the D call from the table, unchecked against the DNA. TRBV21-1 constitutes a pseudogene. The CDR3 consists of 13 residues. The CDR3 sequence: CAIGDRGHYGYTF. Here the CDR3 DNA reads TGTGCCATTGGGGACAGGGGGCACTATGGCTACACCTTC.

The CDR3 reads CSAQRGGTDYGYTF. Written as DNA, the CDR3 is TGCAGCGCCCAGAGGGGGGGCACGGACTATGGCTACACCTTC. The chain carries TRBV29-1 and TRBJ1-2; D possibly corresponds to TRBD1 (6 bases). Germline assignment: CDR1 SQVTM and CDR2 ANQGSEA. The CDR3 loop spans 14 amino acids. The V and J ends lost 7 bases and 3 bases respectively, with 18 bases between them.

The chain joins TRBV4-1 to TRBJ2-1; D perhaps matches TRBD2 (5 bases). Germline V gives CDR1 MGHRA, CDR2 YSYEKL. CDR3 size: 14 residues. V was pared by 1 base and J by 6 bases, with 10 bases between. The CDR3 spells CASSQASRGNEQFF. CDR3 nucleotide sequence: TGCGCCAGCAGCCAAGCCAGCCGGGGCAATGAGCAGTTCTTC.

The chain uses TRBV18 and TRBJ1-1, with 8 bases matching TRBD1. J lost 3 bases, V lost 3 bases, and 6 bases had no gene match. In germline, CDR1 is KGHSH, CDR2 LQKENI. The CDR3 contains 15 residues. CDR3 residues: CASSPKTGVDTEAFF. In DNA, the CDR3 is TGTGCCAGCTCACCTAAGACAGGGGTAGACACTGAAGCTTTCTTT. Filled out from reference TRBV18 and TRBJ1-1, the complete variable domain reads NAGVMQNPRHLVRRRGQEARLRCSPMKGHSHVYWYRQLPEEGLKFMVYLQKENIIDESGMPKERFSAEFPKEGPSILRIQQVVRGDSAAYFCASSPKTGVDTEAFFGQGTRLTVV.

This clone was observed a few times. The V and J genes are TRBV6-5 and TRBJ2-7; TRBD1 matches 9 bases. V lost 7 bases to trimming and J lost 5 bases; unmatched junction nucleotides: 12. Germline loops: CDR1 MNHEY, CDR2 SVGAGI. The CDR3 length is 15 residues. CDR3 amino acids: CASNGAGTGRNEQYF. The CDR3 coding sequence is TGTGCCAGCAACGGGGCAGGGACAGGGCGGAACGAGCAGTACTTC.

This clone has more than one count but fewer than ten. V is TRBV28 and J is TRBJ1-4; tentatively, D is TRBD1 (6 bases). This CDR3 contains 14 residues. Trimming left V 4 bases short and J 8 bases short, with 14 bases between. Germline CDR1 is MDHEN and CDR2 is SYDVKM. The CDR3 region has the DNA TGTGCCAGCAGTTCGGCGGGGGCAGGAGAAAAACTGTTTTTT. Translation: CASSSAGAGEKLFF. The full variable domain, completed using reference TRBV28 and TRBJ1-4, is DVKVTQSSRYLVKRTGEKVFLECVQDMDHENMFWYRQDPGLGLRLIYFSYDVKMKEKGDIPEGYSVSREKKERFSLILESASTNQTSMYLCASSSAGAGEKLFFGSGTQLSVL.

The chain couples TRBV28 to TRBJ2-1; 7 bases align to TRBD1. This CDR3 is 13 amino acids long. V was pared by 8 bases and J by 3 bases, with 4 bases of the junction left unmatched. Germline CDR1 reads MDHEN; CDR2 reads SYDVKM. The DNA for the CDR3 is TGTGCCAGCGGGACAGCGAGCTACAATGAGCAGTTCTTC. As protein: CASGTASYNEQFF. Complete variable domain (other parts from reference TRBV28 and TRBJ2-1): DVKVTQSSRYLVKRTGEKVFLECVQDMDHENMFWYRQDPGLGLRLIYFSYDVKMKEKGDIPEGYSVSREKKERFSLILESASTNQTSMYLCASGTASYNEQFFGPGTRLTVL.

The V and J genes are TRBV5-1 and TRBJ2-7; 7 bases agree with TRBD1. The V gene end was trimmed by 2 bases and the J gene end by 5 bases; junction bases not matched to a gene: 7. The CDR3 extends over 14 amino acids. The V gene's germline CDR1 is SGHRS and CDR2 YFSETQ. The CDR3 DNA reads TGCGCCAGCAGCTTACAGGGGACCCCCAACGAGCAGTACTTC. This gives the protein CASSLQGTPNEQYF.